The 3 T cell receptor beta chains in this list originate from one sample, sequenced in a study. Each CDR3 protein is one row after TCRdb ran MiXCR on the 5' RACE reads. The data show some 62,000 distinct CDR3 sequences, approximately 29% seen once. Sample: tumor-infiltrating naive CD4+ T cells sorted from the breast tumor. Sample subset: naive CD4+ T cells, CD4+CD45RA+CD25-. These receptors all stem from a female donor with breast cancer.

There are many counts of this clonotype. The rearrangement uses TRBV5-1 and TRBJ2-7, with a weak D call TRBD1 (5 bases). In germline, CDR1 is SGHRS, CDR2 YFSETQ. V lost 4 bases, J lost 0 bases, and 11 bases lay in between. The CDR3 has 14 residues. For the CDR3, the DNA is TGCGCCAGCAGCGCCGACAGCCTCTCCTACGAGCAGTACTTC. It translates to CASSADSLSYEQYF.

Points on this clonotype: One end of the junction fails to match germline, which may point to a read error. V usage is TRBV2 and J usage is TRBJ1-1; TRBD1 aligns across 8 bases. Germline assignment: CDR1 SNHLY and CDR2 FYNNEI. The CDR3 spans 13 residues. The chain's CDR3 is CASSRTGLIEGFF. Written as DNA, the CDR3 is TGTGCCAGCAGTCGGACAGGGTTGATTGAAGGTTTCTTT.

The rearrangement joins TRBV7-3 to TRBJ2-2; D is perhaps TRBD2 (7 bases). This CDR3 comprises 14 residues. With 5 bases removed from V and 3 bases from J, the gap between germline ends came to 10 bases. Germline-derived CDR1 and CDR2 are SGHTA and FQGTGA. The CDR3 is CASSGGGDTGELFF. The CDR3 region has the DNA TGTGCCAGCAGCGGCGGGGGCGACACCGGGGAGCTGTTTTTT.